The source of this T cell receptor beta chain is a study of T cells in Graves' hyperthyroidism and ophthalmopathy. RNA transcripts provided the source from which TCR beta CDR3 regions were amplified. The HTBI primer set served for first-round RT-PCR of the TCR CDR3. MiXCR was run by TCRdb on the multiplex PCR reads, yielding one entry per CDR3 protein. The sample has a few hundred thousand distinct CDR3 sequences, roughly an eighth seen once. This CDR3 comprises 17 residues. Germline CDR1 reads KGHDR; CDR2 reads SFDVKD. Trimming cost V 4 bases and J 2 bases; bases outside gene matches: 8. This clonotype was detected ten times or more.

This TCR was recovered from a woman younger than 30 with Graves' hyperthyroidism. V is TRBV24-1 and J is TRBJ2-3; 10 bases map to TRBD2. The sample consisted of blood. CDR3 DNA sequence: TGTGCCACCAGTGACCCTCGACTAGCGGGCCTCACAGATACGCAGTATTTT. Protein product: CATSDPRLAGLTDTQYF.